The 8 T cell receptor beta chains listed next were all sequenced from one sample in a study of T cell repertoires in cytomegalovirus infection. Each CDR3 protein gets one entry after TCRdb re-called the reads with MiXCR. The sample carries approximately 910,000 distinct CDR3 sequences, around 31% recorded once. What these receptors recognize is not known. The sample consisted of cultured CD8+ T cells from PBMCs, taken from culture after CMV antigen stimulation. These receptors all come from a human donor in good health (CMV status not recorded). Some clones in this sample may be carry-over from other donors' samples.

About this clonotype: Its ends do not fully match the called genes, so a read error is possible. This rearrangement joins TRBV6-5 to TRBJ1-1; perhaps TRBD1 as D (5 bases). Germline CDR1 reads MNHEY; CDR2 reads SVGAGI. CDR3 length: 15 amino acids. The CDR3 spells CANSLLGGGNTEAFF. For the CDR3, the DNA is TGTGCCAACAGTCTCCTGGGCGGGGGGAACACTGAAGCTTTCTTT.

The rearrangement joins TRBV3-1 to TRBJ1-3; 7 bases are a match to TRBD1. V shed 4 bases and J 0 bases; nucleotides not matched to a gene: 6. The CDR3 totals 16 residues. Germline CDR1 and CDR2: LGHDT and YNNKEL (reference sequence). Written as DNA, the CDR3 is TGTGCCAGCAGCCCACGAGGGACAGACTCTGGAAACACCATATATTTT. It specifies CASSPRGTDSGNTIYF.

This chain uses TRBV12-3 or TRBV12-4 with TRBJ1-4; TRBD1 agrees at 10 bases. The CDR3 covers 15 residues. The ends lost 5 bases at V and 6 bases at J; junction bases unmatched: 6. The CDR3 nucleotides read TGTGCCAGCAGTCCAGCGACAGGGGGCTATGAAAAACTGTTTTTT. Amino acid sequence: CASSPATGGYEKLFF.

CDR3 sequence: CASSYVARGTEAFF. The CDR3 region has the DNA TGTGCCAGCAGTTACGTTGCCAGGGGCACTGAAGCTTTCTTT. The chain joins TRBV6-5 to TRBJ1-1, with D maybe TRBD1 (6 bases). The CDR3 consists of 14 residues. V lost 2 bases and J 4 bases, leaving 11 bases between the germline ends. Germline V gene data show CDR1 as MNHEY and CDR2 as SVGAGI.

The sample holds a few counts of this clonotype. The chain joins TRBV5-4 to TRBJ2-7, with a tentative D call TRBD1 (6 bases). The CDR3 covers 15 residues. Looked up from germline, CDR1 is SGHNT and CDR2 is YYREEE (reference sequence). Trimming cost V 2 bases and J 2 bases, with 14 bases left between them. The CDR3 DNA is TGTGCCAGCAGCTTCGAAGGGACACCAACCTACGAGCAGTACTTC. Its protein is CASSFEGTPTYEQYF.

The rearrangement joins TRBV27 to TRBJ2-1, with 8 bases that match TRBD1. In germline, CDR1 is MNHEY, CDR2 SMNVEV (reference sequence). The CDR3 spans 15 residues. J lost 8 bases, V lost 0 bases, and 6 bases had no gene match. This chain's CDR3 is CASSLSPGQGDEQFF. The CDR3 bases are TGTGCCAGCAGTTTATCGCCAGGACAGGGCGATGAGCAGTTCTTC.

This clonotype was seen a few times. The chain carries TRBV7-6 and TRBJ2-7, with TRBD1 matching over 8 bases. The ends lost 5 bases at V and 5 bases at J; junction bases unmatched: 17. The CDR3 has 17 residues. Germline assignment: CDR1 SGHVS and CDR2 FNYEAQ. The CDR3 bases are TGTGCCAGCAGCCCCGAGGGCAGGACAGGGTTAATGGACGAGCAGTACTTC. This encodes CASSPEGRTGLMDEQYF.

The CDR3 region has the DNA TGTGCCAGCAGTGGAACAGGGTTCAATGAGCAGTTCTTC. Amino acid sequence: CASSGTGFNEQFF. The chain joins TRBV6-1 to TRBJ2-1; tentative D call: TRBD1 (6 bases). Germline values: CDR1 MNHNS, CDR2 SASEGT. The V gene lost 4 bases and the J gene lost 6 bases, with 10 bases spanning the gap. This CDR3 contains 13 residues.